This TCR beta chain was captured in a study of cytomegalovirus exposure and HLA in healthy donors. Findings of the study overall: Later analysis placed DRB1 highest and HLA-C lowest in TCR association rates, which differed by HLA locus.

As regards this clone: Antigen specificity is unknown.

The PCR employed 60 Vbeta primers together with 13 Jbeta primers. In the authors' methods: Unique TCR beta chains totaled roughly 81 million in a later count, with roughly 12 million of them shared. Sequencing used immunoSEQ multiplex PCR; TCRdb keeps in-frame clones, though not all of them. For V, J and clone size, that table is used; D and trimming come from the DNA. Of about 130,000 clones in the sample, 77% were seen once. CDR3 size: 12 residues. Germline-derived CDR1 and CDR2 are GTSNPN and SVGIG (reference sequence). V trimming: 7 bases; J trimming: 0 bases; junction bases outside the gene matches: 3.

The specimen was PBMCs. The clonotype comes from a woman in her thirties or forties in good health and CMV-seropositive. The chain employs TRBV30 and TRBJ2-7; 7 bases are shared with TRBD1. The CDR3 is CASGQNSYEQYF. The CDR3, as DNA: TGTGCCTCGGGACAGAACTCCTACGAGCAGTACTTC.